The rows below give T cell receptor beta chains drawn from one sample of a study of T cell responses to AZD1222 COVID-19 vaccine. Profiling relied on immunoSEQ multiplex PCR, and the TCRdb table lists in-frame clones only, not all of them. The sample lists roughly 180,000 clones, just over 90% occurring once. The sample was peripheral blood, taken 28 days after the second AZD1222 dose. The receptors derive from an adult who received the AZD1222 COVID-19 vaccine. Both conserved end residues are part of each CDR3. The D gene is left open where the match is weak. Size is omitted from some rows. Given values are once, few, many or a class for expanded clones.

abundance	v_gene	j_gene	d_gene	CDR3nt	CDR3aa
NA	TRBV18	TRBJ2-4	NA	TGTGCCAGCTCATCGGACCCGAGGGACATTCAGTACTTC	CASSSDPRDIQYF
NA	TRBV7-9	TRBJ1-2	NA	TGTGCCAGCAGGGGGGGGAGCAACTATGGCTACACCTTC	CASRGGSNYGYTF
few	TRBV27	TRBJ2-1	NA	TGTGCCAGCAGTGACGGGGGTACCTACAATGAGCAGTTCTTC	CASSDGGTYNEQFF
NA	TRBV27	TRBJ2-5	TRBD1	TGTGCCAGCAGTTTATCCGGGACAGGGAAAGAGACCCAGTACTTC	CASSLSGTGKETQYF
NA	TRBV30	TRBJ1-6	NA	TGTGCCTGCCCAGGAAGGTCACAAGGGAATTCACCCCTCCACTTT	CACPGRSQGNSPLHF
NA	TRBV5-6	TRBJ2-7	NA	TGTGCCAGCAGCTTTAGACCGGGGGCCTACGAGCAGTACTTC	CASSFRPGAYEQYF
NA	TRBV11-2	TRBJ2-1	NA	TGTGCCAGCAGCTCACCAGGTTCCTACAATGAGCAGTTCTTC	CASSSPGSYNEQFF
NA	TRBV7-2	TRBJ1-1	NA	TGTGCCAGCAGCTTAGGGGTTGATACTGAAGCTTTCTTT	CASSLGVDTEAFF
NA	TRBV19	TRBJ2-7	TRBD2	TGTGCCAGTAGCCCGAGGCGGGGGATTCACGAGCAGTACTTC	CASSPRRGIHEQYF
NA	TRBV5-6	TRBJ2-3	NA	TGTGCCAGCAGCTTGAGATTTAGGGGCAGGGTACCCTTT	CASSLRFRGRVPF
NA	TRBV6-5	TRBJ2-7	NA	TGTGCCAGCAGTTCTCCGAGGGGGGTCTACGAGCAGTACTTC	CASSSPRGVYEQYF
NA	TRBV6-5	TRBJ1-2	TRBD1	TGTGCCAGCAGTCCGGACAGGGGGGATGGCTACACCTTC	CASSPDRGDGYTF
NA	TRBV18	TRBJ2-5	TRBD1	TGTGCCAGCTCTCCGGGACAGGGGGCTCTAGAGACCCAGTACTTC	CASSPGQGALETQYF
NA	TRBV6-1	TRBJ1-5	NA	TGTGCCAGCAGTGAACCCTCCCTTCGGCAGCCCCAGCATTTT	CASSEPSLRQPQHF
NA	TRBV2	TRBJ2-3	NA	TGTGCCAGCAAGAGTGGCAGGGCTACAGATACGCAGTATTTT	CASKSGRATDTQYF
NA	TRBV7-2	TRBJ2-7	NA	TGTGCCAGCAGCTCAGGGACGGGGATGCACGAGCAGTACTTC	CASSSGTGMHEQYF
NA	TRBV21-1	TRBJ2-3	NA	TGTGCCAGCAGCACGTGGGGACTCCAGCATTGGGAGTATTTT	CASSTWGLQHWEYF
once	TRBV10-3	TRBJ2-5	NA	TGTGCCATCCTGGGAGGACCACAAGAGACCCAGTACTTC	CAILGGPQETQYF
NA	TRBV2	TRBJ2-7	NA	TGTGCCAGCCACTCGGCGGGTCTCCCCTACGAGCAGTACTTC	CASHSAGLPYEQYF
NA	TRBV11-1	TRBJ2-7	TRBD2	TGTGCCAGCAGCCAGGGACTAGCGGGGTCCTACGAGCAGTACTTC	CASSQGLAGSYEQYF
NA	TRBV6-5	TRBJ1-3	NA	TGTGCCAGCAGTCAGGGAGGAAACACCATATATTTT	CASSQGGNTIYF
NA	TRBV7-9	TRBJ2-1	NA	TGTGCCAGCAGCTTAGTGACTAGGGGTGAGCAGTTCTTC	CASSLVTRGEQFF
NA	TRBV11-2	TRBJ2-1	TRBD2	TGTGCCAGCAGCTCCCGTTCGGGGGAGGGCTACAATGAGCAGTTCTTC	CASSSRSGEGYNEQFF
once	TRBV7-9	TRBJ1-2	NA	TGTGCCAGCAGCCCTCTAGGCTCCGGGAGACACGCCTATGGCTACACCTTC	CASSPLGSGRHAYGYTF
NA	TRBV29-1	TRBJ2-2	NA	TGCAGCGTTCCCGGGGTAACCGGGGAGCTGTTTTTT	CSVPGVTGELFF
NA	TRBV30	TRBJ1-3	NA	TGTGCCTGGAGCGCAAAGGGTGGAAACACCATATATTTT	CAWSAKGGNTIYF
once	TRBV19	TRBJ2-3	NA	TGTGCCAGTAGTATGGGCCTTCGAGGTCACACAGATACGCAGTATTTT	CASSMGLRGHTDTQYF
NA	TRBV24-1	TRBJ2-5	NA	TGTGCCACCAGCCCAGGGTATGGGGAGACCCAGTACTTC	CATSPGYGETQYF
NA	TRBV27	TRBJ1-5	NA	TGTGCCAGCAGTTTAGACGGAGGCTCGGGCAATCAGCCCCAGCATTTT	CASSLDGGSGNQPQHF
NA	TRBV4-1	TRBJ2-1	TRBD2	TGCGCCAGCAGCCAACTCGGCGGGAGGGCCAGGTCCTACAATGAGCAGTTCTTC	CASSQLGGRARSYNEQFF
NA	TRBV7-2	TRBJ2-1	TRBD2	TGTGCCAGCAGCGGACGGGCTAGCGGGAGAAGGGTGAATGAGCAGTTCTTC	CASSGRASGRRVNEQFF
NA	TRBV6-2/TRBV6-3	TRBJ2-1	TRBD1	TGTGCCAGCAGTTACCCAACAGGGGGCTACTACAATGAGCAGTTCTTC	CASSYPTGGYYNEQFF